Below, 28 T cell receptor beta chains from the same sample are listed, as sequenced in a study of blood T cell repertoires in COVID-19. Data came from immunoSEQ multiplex PCR; TCRdb stores just in-frame clones and leaves some out. The sample lists around 200,000 clones, less than 90% occurring once. The source material was peripheral blood. These receptors all stem from a woman older than 75 with active or convalescent COVID-19.

The CDR3 DNA follows: TGTGCCAGCAGCTTATGGGAGGGAAGACTGTTTTTT. It yields the protein CASSLWEGRLFF. V usage is TRBV7-2 and J usage is TRBJ1-4; D is uncertain. The germline V and J ends were trimmed by 2 bases and 13 bases, with 11 bases remaining between them. This CDR3 is 12 amino acids long. Germline assignment: CDR1 SGHTA and CDR2 FQGNSA.

This clone has more than one count but fewer than ten. This chain joins TRBV7-3 and TRBJ2-7, with TRBD2 matching 9 bases. The V gene's germline CDR1 is SGHTA and CDR2 FQGTGA. The CDR3 is 18 amino acids. V trimming: 6 bases; J trimming: 0 bases; junction bases outside the gene matches: 15. The CDR3 sequence: CASRPGLAHLQPSYEQYF. The CDR3 DNA is TGTGCCAGCAGGCCGGGACTAGCTCACCTACAACCCTCCTACGAGCAGTACTTC.

The CDR3 spells CASSYLGEENEQFF. CDR3 coding DNA: TGTGCCAGCAGTTACTTGGGAGAGGAAAATGAGCAGTTCTTC. The chain is built from TRBV6-6 and TRBJ2-1; possibly TRBD2 for D (5 bases). CDR1 and CDR2 from the germline V gene are MNHNY and SVGAGI (reference sequence). V was cut by 1 base and J by 7 bases, with 11 bases left in between. This CDR3 contains 14 residues.

This clone was seen a few times. The genes are TRBV4-3 and TRBJ1-3; 7 nucleotides line up with TRBD1. The ends lost 1 base at V and 8 bases at J; junction bases unmatched: 8. The CDR3 has 15 residues. Germline loops: CDR1 LGHNA, CDR2 YSLEER. The CDR3 DNA reads as TGCGCCAGCAGCCAAGGCCCGACAGGGTTCGACACCATATATTTT. Its translation: CASSQGPTGFDTIYF.

The V and J genes are TRBV4-3 and TRBJ1-4; maybe TRBD1 (5 bases). This CDR3 has 17 residues. V lost 0 bases and J 8 bases, leaving 19 bases between the germline ends. Germline CDR1 is LGHNA and CDR2 is YSLEER. The CDR3 region is CASSQDFRARAAEKLFF. The CDR3 region has the DNA TGCGCCAGCAGCCAAGACTTCAGGGCGCGCGCGGCGGAAAAACTGTTTTTT.

The rearrangement links TRBV5-1 to TRBJ2-7; 9 bases line up with TRBD2. The germline V gene has CDR1 SGHRS and CDR2 YFSETQ. The CDR3 is 16 residues long. The junction had 10 bases not matched to a gene; V was cut back by 2 bases and J by 4 bases. The CDR3 is CASSFDPGLAGYEQYF. CDR3 coding DNA: TGCGCCAGCAGCTTCGACCCGGGACTAGCTGGGTACGAGCAGTACTTC. Full variable domain (outside the CDR3, taken from reference TRBV5-1 and TRBJ2-7): KAGVTQTPRYLIKTRGQQVTLSCSPISGHRSVSWYQQTPGQGLQFLFEYFSETQRNKGNFPGRFSGRQFSNSRSEMNVSTLELGDSALYLCASSFDPGLAGYEQYFGPGTRLTVT.

This rearrangement joins TRBV28 to TRBJ1-5; D possibly corresponds to TRBD1 (5 bases). Germline CDR1 is MDHEN and CDR2 is SYDVKM. Trimming removed 2 bases from V and 9 bases from J, with 17 bases in between. The CDR3 has 15 residues. The CDR3 region has the DNA TGTGCCAGCAGTTTAGGGACCGCGCGGGGGTCGCCCCAGCATTTT. Protein: CASSLGTARGSPQHF.

This clone has ten or more counts. The rearrangement links TRBV10-1 to TRBJ2-2; D ambiguous. This CDR3 has 16 residues. From germline, CDR1 is WNHNN and CDR2 SYGVQD (reference sequence). The ends were cut back, 7 bases at V and 0 bases at J, with 15 bases in the middle. CDR3: CASTHGGLANTGELFF. DNA for the CDR3: TGCGCCAGCACCCACGGCGGCCTTGCGAACACCGGGGAGCTGTTTTTT.

This sequence joins TRBV7-2 and TRBJ1-1, with 8 bases fitting TRBD1. J lost 0 bases, V lost 5 bases, and 8 bases had no gene match. Germline V gives CDR1 SGHTA, CDR2 FQGNSA. This CDR3 is 16 amino acids long. CDR3 protein: CASSPHRGTMNTEAFF. The DNA of the CDR3 is TGTGCCAGCAGCCCTCACAGGGGGACTATGAACACTGAAGCTTTCTTT.

J is TRBJ2-1 and V is TRBV9; weak D call: TRBD2 (5 bases). Germline V gives CDR1 SGDLS, CDR2 YYNGEE. CDR3 length equals 15 residues. The V gene lost 4 bases and the J gene lost 4 bases, with 15 bases spanning the gap. CDR3 coding DNA: TGTGCCAGCAGCTACCGGACTGGCGGTTACAATGAGCAGTTCTTC. This encodes CASSYRTGGYNEQFF.

J is TRBJ1-1 and V is TRBV10-3; perhaps TRBD1 as D (6 bases). This CDR3 is built from 14 residues. V gave up 6 bases and J gave up 1 base, with 12 bases separating them. In germline, CDR1 is ENHRY, CDR2 SYGVKD. In nucleotides, the CDR3 is TGTGCCATCAGCCAGGGGTCGGGGAACACTGAAGCTTTCTTT. The encoded protein is CAISQGSGNTEAFF.

This sequence joins TRBV12-3 or TRBV12-4 and TRBJ2-1, with no clear D. The CDR3 spans 13 residues. The V gene lost 1 base and the J gene lost 6 bases, with 7 bases spanning the gap. CDR3 coding DNA: TGTGCCAGCAGTTTAGTCCTAGTCAATGAGCAGTTCTTC. This codes for CASSLVLVNEQFF.

The chain joins TRBV6-5 to TRBJ2-7, with 7 bases lining up with TRBD2. V trimming: 0 bases; J trimming: 3 bases; junction bases outside the gene matches: 2. The germline gives CDR1 MNHEY, CDR2 SVGAGI. This CDR3 spans 14 amino acids. CDR3 nucleotide sequence: TGTGCCAGCAGTTACTCGGCGGGAGTCTACGAGCAGTACTTC. It codes for CASSYSAGVYEQYF.

The V and J genes are TRBV7-9 and TRBJ2-3; a weak D match, TRBD1 (5 bases). The CDR3 extends over 14 amino acids. CDR1 and CDR2 (germline): SEHNR, FQNEAQ (reference sequence). Trimming pared 1 base from V and 2 bases from J, leaving 7 bases between. CDR3 protein: CASSLETATDTQYF. The CDR3 region has the DNA TGTGCCAGCAGCTTAGAGACAGCCACAGATACGCAGTATTTT.

CDR3 region: CAWSPRGQGPFNEKLFF. The DNA for the CDR3 is TGTGCCTGGAGCCCAAGGGGACAGGGTCCCTTTAATGAAAAACTGTTTTTT. The chain combines TRBV30 with TRBJ1-4, with 9 nucleotides matching TRBD1. J gave up 4 bases and V 3 bases, and 12 bases lay outside the gene matches. This CDR3 comprises 17 residues. CDR1 is GTSNPN, CDR2 SVGIG, per germline (reference sequence).

The chain couples TRBV30 to TRBJ1-3; 9 nucleotides match TRBD1. Trimming removed 5 bases from V and 2 bases from J; junction bases left unmatched: 7. This CDR3 is 15 amino acids long. CDR1 is GTSNPN and CDR2 is SVGIG in the germline V gene (reference sequence). CDR3 protein: CAWSRDRGAGNTIYF. The CDR3 nucleotides read TGTGCCTGGTCCCGTGACAGGGGGGCTGGAAACACCATATATTTT.

The chain has TRBV4-3 and TRBJ2-1; TRBD1 agrees at 7 bases. Trimming removed 0 bases from V and 4 bases from J; junction bases left unmatched: 6. This CDR3 is 16 amino acids long. The V gene's germline CDR1 is LGHNA and CDR2 YSLEER. CDR3 amino acids: CASSQDLTGNYNEQFF. CDR3 nucleotides: TGCGCCAGCAGCCAAGATTTGACAGGGAATTACAATGAGCAGTTCTTC.

This clone was seen a single time. The chain employs TRBV29-1 and TRBJ2-1; a possible D gene is TRBD1 (5 bases). Germline values: CDR1 SQVTM, CDR2 ANQGSEA. Trimming cost V 3 bases and J 5 bases, with 8 bases left between them. This CDR3 has 12 residues. The CDR3 is CSVDRAHNEQFF. CDR3 nucleotides: TGCAGCGTTGACAGGGCCCACAATGAGCAGTTCTTC.

The rearrangement uses TRBV7-2 and TRBJ2-1; TRBD2 agrees at 7 bases. CDR1 is SGHTA, CDR2 FQGNSA, per germline. The CDR3 length is 14 residues. CDR3 DNA: TGTGCGAGCGGGCGGGAGAGCTCCTACAATGAGCAGTTCTTC. Translation: CASGRESSYNEQFF.

This clone has a single count. The chain carries TRBV5-1 and TRBJ2-5; TRBD1 matches at 8 bases. The germline CDR1 and CDR2 sequences are SGHRS and YFSETQ. V was pared by 4 bases and J by 3 bases, with 5 bases of the junction left unmatched. The CDR3 runs to 14 residues. The DNA of the CDR3 is TGCGCCAGCAGCCCTCAGGACAGGGAAGAGACCCAGTACTTC. Amino acids: CASSPQDREETQYF.

J is TRBJ1-1 and V is TRBV2; a weak D match, TRBD1 (5 bases). The CDR3 is made up of 13 amino acids. Trimming removed 10 bases from V and 2 bases from J, with 14 bases in between. Germline V gene data show CDR1 as SNHLY and CDR2 as FYNNEI. CDR3 loop: CATGEGPNTEAFF. The CDR3 bases are TGTGCCACGGGGGAAGGACCTAACACTGAAGCTTTCTTT.

CDR3 region: CATGQFMGTSGSPLHEQYF. The CDR3 bases are TGTGCCACGGGACAGTTCATGGGGACTAGCGGGTCCCCCCTCCACGAGCAGTACTTC. The rearrangement uses TRBV5-8 and TRBJ2-7, with TRBD2 identical over 12 bases. With V trimmed by 9 bases and J by 5 bases, 24 bases remained unmatched. This CDR3 has 19 residues. CDR1 is SGHTS and CDR2 is YDEGEE in the germline V gene.

The V call is TRBV9, the J call TRBJ1-3; 9 bases agree with TRBD1. The CDR3 consists of 15 residues. With V trimmed by 6 bases and J by 1 base, 5 bases remained unmatched. The germline V gene has CDR1 SGDLS and CDR2 YYNGEE. The CDR3 is CASTAQGASGNTIYF. Here the CDR3 DNA reads TGTGCCAGCACCGCACAGGGGGCATCTGGAAACACCATATATTTT.

V gene TRBV18 combines with J gene TRBJ2-2; the D gene is possibly TRBD2 (6 bases). This CDR3 is built from 13 residues. The germline V gene encodes CDR1 KGHSH and CDR2 LQKENI. V was clipped by 3 bases and J by 13 bases, with 15 bases between them. CDR3 region: CASSPGMEGVLFF. As DNA, the CDR3 is TGTGCCAGCTCACCGGGAATGGAGGGTGTGCTGTTTTTT.

V usage is TRBV4-1 and J usage is TRBJ1-1, with 9 bases fitting TRBD1. With 3 bases clipped from V and 7 bases from J, the junction kept 6 bases outside the gene matches. CDR3 size: 14 residues. Germline V gene lookup returns CDR1 MGHRA and CDR2 YSYEKL. The CDR3 DNA reads as TGCGCCAGCAGCCATTGGGACAGGGCGGATGAAGCTTTCTTT. It specifies CASSHWDRADEAFF.

The chain joins TRBV7-9 to TRBJ1-3; TRBD1 is a possible D gene (5 bases). V lost 1 base and J 9 bases, leaving 16 bases between the germline ends. Germline assignment: CDR1 SEHNR and CDR2 FQNEAQ (reference sequence). The CDR3 loop spans 15 amino acids. The CDR3 spells CASSLDRSSVGTIYF. CDR3 bases: TGTGCCAGCAGCTTAGACAGGTCCTCTGTCGGCACCATATATTTT.

The V gene is TRBV7-9, the J gene TRBJ1-6; 8 nucleotides align to TRBD1. This CDR3 is 16 amino acids long. Germline CDR1 reads SEHNR; CDR2 reads FQNEAQ (reference sequence). V gave up 2 bases and J gave up 7 bases; unmatched junction bases: 7. CDR3 bases: TGTGCCAGCAGCTTAACGGCAGGGGGCTGGAATTCACCCCTCCACTTT. Residues: CASSLTAGGWNSPLHF.

The J gene is TRBJ2-5, the V gene TRBV5-1, with 14 nucleotides matching TRBD2. This CDR3 is 17 amino acids long. Per the germline V gene, CDR1 is SGHRS and CDR2 is YFSETQ. The V segment lost 3 bases and the J segment 4 bases; nucleotides outside the gene matches: 8. The CDR3 DNA reads TGCGCCAGCAGCTGGGGACTAGCGGGAGCCCCGGGAGAGACCCAGTACTTC. Translated: CASSWGLAGAPGETQYF.